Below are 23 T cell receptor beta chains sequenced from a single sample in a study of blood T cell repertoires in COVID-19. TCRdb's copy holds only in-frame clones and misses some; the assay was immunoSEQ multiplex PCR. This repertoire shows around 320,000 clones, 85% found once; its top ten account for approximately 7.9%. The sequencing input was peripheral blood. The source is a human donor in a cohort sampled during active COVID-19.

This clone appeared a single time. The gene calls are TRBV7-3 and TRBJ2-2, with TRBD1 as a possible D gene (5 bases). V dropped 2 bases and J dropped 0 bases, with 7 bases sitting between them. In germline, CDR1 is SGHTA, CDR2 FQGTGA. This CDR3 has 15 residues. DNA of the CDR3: TGTGCCAGCAGCTTACAGGGCACGAACACCGGGGAGCTGTTTTTT. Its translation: CASSLQGTNTGELFF.

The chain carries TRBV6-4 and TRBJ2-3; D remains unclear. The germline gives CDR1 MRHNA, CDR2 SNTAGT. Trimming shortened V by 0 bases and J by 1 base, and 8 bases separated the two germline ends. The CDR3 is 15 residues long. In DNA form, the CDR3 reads TGTGCCAGCAGTGACTCCGAGGTTCGCACAGATACGCAGTATTTT. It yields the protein CASSDSEVRTDTQYF.

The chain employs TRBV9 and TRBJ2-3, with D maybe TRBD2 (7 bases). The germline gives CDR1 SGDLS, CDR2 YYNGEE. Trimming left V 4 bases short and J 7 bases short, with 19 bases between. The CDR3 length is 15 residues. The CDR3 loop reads CASSSRSAGTNTQYF. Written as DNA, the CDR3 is TGTGCCAGCAGCTCCCGGTCAGCGGGGACAAATACGCAGTATTTT.

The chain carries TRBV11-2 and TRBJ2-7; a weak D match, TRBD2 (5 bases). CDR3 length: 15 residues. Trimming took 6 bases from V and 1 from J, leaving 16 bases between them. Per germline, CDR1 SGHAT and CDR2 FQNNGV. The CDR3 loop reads CASRPPGVGSYEQYF. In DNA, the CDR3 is TGTGCCAGCAGACCCCCCGGGGTTGGGTCCTACGAGCAGTACTTC.

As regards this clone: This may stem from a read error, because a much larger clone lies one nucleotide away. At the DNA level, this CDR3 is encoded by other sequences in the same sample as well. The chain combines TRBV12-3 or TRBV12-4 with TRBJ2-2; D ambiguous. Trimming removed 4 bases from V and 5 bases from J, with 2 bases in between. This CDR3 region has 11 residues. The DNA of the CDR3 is TGTGCCAGCAGTTCGACCGGGGAGCTGTTTTTT. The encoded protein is CASSSTGELFF.

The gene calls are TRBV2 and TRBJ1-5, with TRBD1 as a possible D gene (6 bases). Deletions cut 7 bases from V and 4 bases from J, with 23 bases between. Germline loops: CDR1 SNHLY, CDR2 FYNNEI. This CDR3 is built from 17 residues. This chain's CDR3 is CASTEGTGDIRNQPQHF. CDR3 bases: TGTGCCAGCACCGAGGGAACCGGGGACATAAGAAATCAGCCCCAGCATTTT.

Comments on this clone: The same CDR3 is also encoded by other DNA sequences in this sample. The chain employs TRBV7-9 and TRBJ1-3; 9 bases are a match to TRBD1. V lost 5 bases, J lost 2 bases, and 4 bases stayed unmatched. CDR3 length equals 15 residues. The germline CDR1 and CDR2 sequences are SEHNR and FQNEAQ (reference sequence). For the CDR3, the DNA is TGTGCCAGCAGCCCCGGGACAGGGACTGGAAACACCATATATTTT. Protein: CASSPGTGTGNTIYF. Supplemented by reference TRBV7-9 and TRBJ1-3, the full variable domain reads DTGVSQNPRHKITKRGQNVTFRCDPISEHNRLYWYRQTLGQGPEFLTYFQNEAQLEKSRLLSDRFSAERPKGSFSTLEIQRTEQGDSAMYLCASSPGTGTGNTIYFGEGSWLTVV.

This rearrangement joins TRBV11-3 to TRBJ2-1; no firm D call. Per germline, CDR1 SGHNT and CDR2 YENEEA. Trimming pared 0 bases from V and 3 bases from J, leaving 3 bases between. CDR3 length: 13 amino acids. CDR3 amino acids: CASSLDYYNEQFF. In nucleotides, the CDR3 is TGTGCCAGCAGCTTAGACTACTACAATGAGCAGTTCTTC. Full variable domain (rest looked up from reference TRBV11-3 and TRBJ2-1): EAGVVQSPRYKIIEKKQPVAFWCNPISGHNTLYWYLQNLGQGPELLIRYENEEAVDDSQLPKDRFSAERLKGVDSTLKIQPAELGDSAVYLCASSLDYYNEQFFGPGTRLTVL.

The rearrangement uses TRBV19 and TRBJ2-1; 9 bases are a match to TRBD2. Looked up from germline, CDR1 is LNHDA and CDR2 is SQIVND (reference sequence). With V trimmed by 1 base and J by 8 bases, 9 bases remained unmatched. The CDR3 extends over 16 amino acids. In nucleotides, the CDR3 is TGTGCCAGTAGTATAGTTTCGGCTAGCGGGGCCTATGAGCAGTTCTTC. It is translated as CASSIVSASGAYEQFF.

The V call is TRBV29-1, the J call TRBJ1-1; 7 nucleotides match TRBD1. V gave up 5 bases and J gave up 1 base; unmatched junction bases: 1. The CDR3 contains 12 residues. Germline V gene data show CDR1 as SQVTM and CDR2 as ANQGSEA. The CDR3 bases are TGCAGCGTTAACAGGGGGAACACTGAAGCTTTCTTT. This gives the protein CSVNRGNTEAFF.

CDR3 residues: CASSPPPGLNTEAFF. The CDR3 DNA reads as TGTGCCAGCAGTCCTCCCCCAGGCCTAAACACTGAAGCTTTCTTT. The chain employs TRBV27 and TRBJ1-1; D is unresolved. The CDR3 runs to 15 residues. The germline V and J ends were trimmed by 5 bases and 2 bases, with 15 bases remaining between them. Germline loops: CDR1 MNHEY, CDR2 SMNVEV (reference sequence).

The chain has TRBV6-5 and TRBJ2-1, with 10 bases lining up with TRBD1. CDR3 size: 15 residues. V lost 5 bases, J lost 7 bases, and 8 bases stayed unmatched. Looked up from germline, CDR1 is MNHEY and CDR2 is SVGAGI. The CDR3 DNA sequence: TGTGCCAGCAGTATCCGGGACAGGGGTCAGAATGAGCAGTTCTTC. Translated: CASSIRDRGQNEQFF.

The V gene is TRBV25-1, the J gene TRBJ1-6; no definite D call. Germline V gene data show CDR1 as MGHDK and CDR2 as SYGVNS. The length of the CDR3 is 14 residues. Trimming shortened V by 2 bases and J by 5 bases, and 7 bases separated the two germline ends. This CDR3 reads CASSEIRDNSPLHF. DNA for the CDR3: TGTGCCAGCAGTGAAATACGGGATAATTCACCCCTCCACTTT.

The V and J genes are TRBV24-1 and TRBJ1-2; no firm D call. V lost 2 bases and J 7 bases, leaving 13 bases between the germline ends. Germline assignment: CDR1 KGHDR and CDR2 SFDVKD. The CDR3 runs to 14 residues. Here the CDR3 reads CATSDSNGVSGYTF. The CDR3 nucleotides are TGTGCCACCAGTGATTCCAACGGGGTCTCTGGCTACACCTTC.

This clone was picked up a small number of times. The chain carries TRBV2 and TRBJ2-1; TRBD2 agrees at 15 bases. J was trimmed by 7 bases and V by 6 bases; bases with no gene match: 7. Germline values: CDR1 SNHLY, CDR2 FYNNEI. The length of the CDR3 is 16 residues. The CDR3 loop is CASRMGLAGGSNEQFF. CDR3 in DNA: TGTGCCAGCAGGATGGGACTAGCGGGGGGATCGAATGAGCAGTTCTTC. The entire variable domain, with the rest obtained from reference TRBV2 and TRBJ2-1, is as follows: EPEVTQTPSHQVTQMGQEVILRCVPISNHLYFYWYRQILGQKVEFLVSFYNNEISEKSEIFDDQFSVERPDGSNFTLKIRSTKLEDSAMYFCASRMGLAGGSNEQFFGPGTRLTVL.

CDR3 sequence: CASSLGTGGAGETQYF. The CDR3 nucleotides are TGTGCCAGCAGCTTGGGGACAGGGGGCGCGGGAGAGACCCAGTACTTC. The J gene is TRBJ2-5, the V gene TRBV5-6; TRBD1 matches at 11 bases. V shed 0 bases, J shed 4 bases, and the junction held 5 bases outside the gene matches. The CDR3 contains 16 residues. The germline V gene has CDR1 SGHDT and CDR2 YYEEEE.

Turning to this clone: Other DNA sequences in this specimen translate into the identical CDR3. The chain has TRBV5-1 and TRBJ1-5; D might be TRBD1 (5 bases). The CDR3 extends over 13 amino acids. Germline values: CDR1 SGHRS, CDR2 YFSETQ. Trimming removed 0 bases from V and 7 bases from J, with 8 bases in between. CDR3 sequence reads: CASSLGGDQPQHF. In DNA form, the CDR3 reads TGCGCCAGCAGCTTGGGGGGCGACCAGCCCCAGCATTTT.

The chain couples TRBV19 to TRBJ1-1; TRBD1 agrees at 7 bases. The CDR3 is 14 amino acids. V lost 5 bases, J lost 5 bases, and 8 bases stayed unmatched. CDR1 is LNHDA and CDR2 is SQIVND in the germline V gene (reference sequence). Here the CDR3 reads CASSPDRWRTEAFF. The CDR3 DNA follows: TGTGCCAGTAGTCCGGACAGGTGGAGGACTGAAGCTTTCTTT.

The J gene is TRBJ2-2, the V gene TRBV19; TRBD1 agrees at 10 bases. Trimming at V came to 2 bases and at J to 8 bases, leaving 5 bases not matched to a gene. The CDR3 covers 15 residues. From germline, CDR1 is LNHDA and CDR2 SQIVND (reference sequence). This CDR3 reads CASSILRQGAGELFF. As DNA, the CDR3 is TGTGCCAGTAGTATATTGCGACAGGGGGCGGGGGAGCTGTTTTTT.

Here the CDR3 DNA reads TGTGCCAGCAGCGGGACTGCCCAAAGGGAGCAGTACTTC. It encodes CASSGTAQREQYF. The chain is built from TRBV7-9 and TRBJ2-7, with D perhaps TRBD2 (6 bases). The germline CDR1 and CDR2 sequences are SEHNR and FQNEAQ (reference sequence). The CDR3 runs 13 residues. V was cut by 5 bases and J by 7 bases, with 15 bases left in between. Together with reference TRBV7-9 and TRBJ2-7, the CDR3 gives the full variable domain: DTGVSQNPRHKITKRGQNVTFRCDPISEHNRLYWYRQTLGQGPEFLTYFQNEAQLEKSRLLSDRFSAERPKGSFSTLEIQRTEQGDSAMYLCASSGTAQREQYFGPGTRLTVT.

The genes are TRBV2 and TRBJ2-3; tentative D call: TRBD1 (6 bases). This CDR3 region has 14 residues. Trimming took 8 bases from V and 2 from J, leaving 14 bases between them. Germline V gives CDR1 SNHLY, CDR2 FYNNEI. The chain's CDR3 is CASGGRLITDTQYF. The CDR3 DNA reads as TGTGCCAGCGGGGGCAGGCTGATCACAGATACGCAGTATTTT.

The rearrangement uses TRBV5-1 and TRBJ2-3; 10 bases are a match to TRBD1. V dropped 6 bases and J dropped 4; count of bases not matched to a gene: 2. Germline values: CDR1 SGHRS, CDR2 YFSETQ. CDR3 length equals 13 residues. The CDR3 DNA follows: TGCGCCAGCAAAGGACAGGGGGCAGATACGCAGTATTTT. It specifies CASKGQGADTQYF.

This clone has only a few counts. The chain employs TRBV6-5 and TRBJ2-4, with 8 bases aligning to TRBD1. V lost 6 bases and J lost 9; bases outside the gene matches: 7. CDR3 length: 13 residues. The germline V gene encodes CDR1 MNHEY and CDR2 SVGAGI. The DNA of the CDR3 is TGTGCCAGCAGCCTGACAGGGGAGGCCATTCAGTACTTC. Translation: CASSLTGEAIQYF.